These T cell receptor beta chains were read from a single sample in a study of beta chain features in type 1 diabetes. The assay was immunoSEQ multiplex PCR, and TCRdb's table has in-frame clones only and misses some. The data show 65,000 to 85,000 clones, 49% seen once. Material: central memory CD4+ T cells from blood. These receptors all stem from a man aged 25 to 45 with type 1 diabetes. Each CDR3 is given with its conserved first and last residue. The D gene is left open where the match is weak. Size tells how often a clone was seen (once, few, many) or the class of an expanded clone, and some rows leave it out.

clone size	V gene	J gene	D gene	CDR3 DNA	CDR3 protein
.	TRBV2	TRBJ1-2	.	TGTGCGGGGGGGGGCGGTAAGAACTATGGCTACACCTTC	CAGGGGKNYGYTF
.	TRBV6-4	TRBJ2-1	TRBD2	TGTGCCAGCAGTGACGGTGCTAGCGGGGGTTCTAGTGAGCAGTTCTTC	CASSDGASGGSSEQFF
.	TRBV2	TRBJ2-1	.	TGTGCCAGCAGTTCCACTAGCTACGGTGAGCAGTTCTTC	CASSSTSYGEQFF
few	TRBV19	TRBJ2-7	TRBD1	TGTGCCAGTAGTATGGGGGCGACAGGGCCCTCCTACGAGCAGTACTTC	CASSMGATGPSYEQYF
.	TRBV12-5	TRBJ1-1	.	TGTGCTAGTGGTACCAAAGGCAGCGCTCCATACAGCCGAGGAGGGACTGAAGCTTTCTTT	CASGTKGSAPYSRGGTEAFF
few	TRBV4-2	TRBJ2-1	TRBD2	TGTGCCAGCAGCCAGCTAACAAGCGGGGGGGCGGACAATGAGCAGTTCTTC	CASSQLTSGGADNEQFF
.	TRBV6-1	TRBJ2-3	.	TGTGCCAGCAGTGCCTCGAGCGGGTATAGCACAGATACGCAGTATTTT	CASSASSGYSTDTQYF
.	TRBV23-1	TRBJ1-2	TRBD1	TGCGCCAGCAGTGGACAGGGGAAGAACGGCTACACCTTC	CASSGQGKNGYTF
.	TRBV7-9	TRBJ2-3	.	TGTGCCAGCAGCTTAGAGGGGGGGAAAACAGATACGCAGTATTTT	CASSLEGGKTDTQYF
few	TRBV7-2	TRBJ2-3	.	TGTGCCAGCAGCCAACCCGCGGGCAGCACAGATACGCAGTATTTT	CASSQPAGSTDTQYF
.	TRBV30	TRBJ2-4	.	TGTGCCTGGAGTGGGGGACACCGGCTGGGGGAAAACATTCAGTACTTC	CAWSGGHRLGENIQYF
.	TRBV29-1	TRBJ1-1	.	TGCAGCGTCTCTCTTAACACTGAAGCTTTCTTT	CSVSLNTEAFF
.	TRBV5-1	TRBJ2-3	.	TGCGCCAGCAGCTCACAGGGTTTTCGGAGCACAGATACGCAGTATTTT	CASSSQGFRSTDTQYF
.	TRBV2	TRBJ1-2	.	TGTGCCAGCAGCGTAGGGGACTATGGCTACACCTTC	CASSVGDYGYTF
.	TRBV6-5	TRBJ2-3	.	TGTGCCAGCAGCAGAGGCCAGGGGGGTGGAGATACGCAGTATTTT	CASSRGQGGGDTQYF
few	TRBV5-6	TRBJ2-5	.	TGTGCCAGCAGCTTGGGTCCTGTCGGGGAAAGGACCCAGTACTTC	CASSLGPVGERTQYF